This T cell receptor beta chain was profiled in a study of post-analysis software for immune sequencing data. As for the study in general: Clinical courses comprised relapsing-remitting, secondary progressive and progressive-relapsing multiple sclerosis.

This clonotype appeared a few times. Its antigen is undetermined. The germline CDR1 and CDR2 sequences are KGHSH and LQKENI. This CDR3 comprises 16 residues. Trimming took 3 bases from V and 2 from J, leaving 11 bases between them. Unique molecular identifiers had been added to the TCR beta cDNA libraries. TCRdb re-analysed the PCR reads in MiXCR, keeping a single row per CDR3 protein. The table includes hundreds of thousands of distinct CDR3 sequences, 25% to 30% detected once. Study observations and caveats: Analysis by F measure revealed that same-batch samples clustered strongly together. Compared with controls, patients had more of about 5 TRBV segments, including TRBV5-6, TRBV5-1 and TRBV20-1. Among multiple sclerosis patients, normalized Chao1 diversity was significantly below that of controls.

The sequenced sample was blood. This chain connects TRBV18 to TRBJ2-6; D is ambiguous. The sequence was collected from a girl aged 10 to 17 with multiple sclerosis. For the CDR3, the DNA is TGTGCCAGCTCACCCAGGCCACCCCCTGGGGCCAACGTCCTGACTTTC. Translated, it gives CASSPRPPPGANVLTF.